This TCR beta chain was observed in a study of T cell responses to AZD1222 COVID-19 vaccine. Study results and limitations: Seropositivity was recorded at baseline in only 6 or 7 AZD1222 recipients. Once two AZD1222 doses were given, Spike-specific TCR breadth and depth went up. There were mostly white British donors and more females than males, and clonal diversity was possibly underestimated.

Sequencing used immunoSEQ multiplex PCR; TCRdb keeps in-frame clones, though not all of them. The data contain some 80,000 clones, 60% to 85% of them singletons. A note on this clone: Its antigen is unidentified.

Losses at the gene ends were 3 bases for V and 0 bases for J; bases not matched to a gene: 8. The CDR3 length is 16 residues. The V and J genes are TRBV23-1 and TRBJ2-7; 7 bases are a match to TRBD1. TRBV23-1 is an ORF, and what it does is uncertain. Sample: peripheral blood, taken 28 days after the second dose of the MenACWY control vaccine. The sequence was obtained from an adult who received the MenACWY meningococcal vaccine as a control. CDR3: CASSQADRAFSYEQYF. The DNA for the CDR3 is TGCGCCAGCAGTCAGGCCGACAGGGCCTTCTCCTACGAGCAGTACTTC.